These T cell receptor beta chains were read from a single sample in a study of cytomegalovirus exposure and HLA in healthy donors. The assay was immunoSEQ multiplex PCR, and TCRdb's table has in-frame clones only and misses some. The sample yields more than 200,000 clones, 60% to 85% seen once. Sample: PBMCs. The origin of the receptors is a middle-aged man in good health and CMV-seronegative. Both conserved end residues are part of each CDR3. Each record gives: clone size, D gene, V gene, J gene, CDR3 protein, CDR3 DNA. D genes are given only for firm matches. Size values are once, few and many counts, or a class for expanded clones, and some rows have none.

.,.,TRBV6-1,TRBJ1-6,CATWGGSPLHF,TGTGCCACCTGGGGGGGTTCACCCCTCCACTTT
.,TRBD2,TRBV30,TRBJ2-2,CAWSVGLAGAGELFF,TGTGCCTGGAGTGTAGGGCTAGCGGGGGCCGGGGAGCTGTTTTTT
.,.,TRBV5-6,TRBJ2-1,CASSLVSFGGISYNEQFF,TGTGCCAGCAGCTTGGTTAGTTTTGGCGGGATTTCCTACAATGAGCAGTTCTTC
.,.,TRBV6-6,TRBJ2-3,CASSLLGGSTDTQYF,TGTGCCAGCAGCCTACTCGGAGGGAGCACAGATACGCAGTATTTT
.,.,TRBV11-3,TRBJ2-7,CASSLRGREQYF,TGTGCCAGCAGCCTCAGGGGCCGCGAGCAGTACTTC
.,TRBD2,TRBV11-2,TRBJ2-7,CASSLGISGITEQYF,TGTGCCAGCAGCTTAGGTATTAGCGGGATTACCGAGCAGTACTTC
.,.,TRBV18,TRBJ1-4,CASSLAWGQANEKLFF,TGTGCCAGCTCACTCGCCTGGGGGCAAGCTAATGAAAAACTGTTTTTT
.,TRBD2,TRBV7-9,TRBJ2-3,CASSLPSSGRAIDTQYF,TGTGCCAGCAGCTTACCCAGTAGCGGGAGGGCCATAGATACGCAGTATTTT
.,.,TRBV6-1,TRBJ1-2,CASSSVDKLGGYTF,TGTGCCAGCAGTTCCGTTGACAAGTTAGGTGGCTACACCTTC
.,.,TRBV7-9,TRBJ1-2,CASSLAGDYGYTF,TGTGCCAGCAGCTTGGCAGGGGACTATGGCTACACCTTC
.,.,TRBV6-5,TRBJ2-2,CASSYSRVPGELFF,TGTGCCAGCAGTTACTCGAGGGTTCCCGGGGAGCTGTTTTTT
.,.,TRBV29-1,TRBJ1-3,CSVETGTEYGNTIYF,TGCAGCGTTGAAACAGGAACGGAGTACGGAAACACCATATATTTT
.,.,TRBV19,TRBJ1-1,CASSIGLLLSGTLTEAFF,TGTGCCAGTAGTATAGGTCTCCTCCTCTCCGGGACTTTGACTGAAGCTTTCTTT
once,TRBD1,TRBV7-9,TRBJ1-2,CSSSSSPGRGNYGYTF,TGTTCCAGCAGCTCCTCCCCCGGCAGGGGGAACTATGGCTACACCTTC
.,.,TRBV6-1,TRBJ1-2,CASSIAGAGYGYTF,TGTGCCAGCAGTATCGCAGGGGCAGGCTATGGCTACACCTTC
.,.,TRBV19,TRBJ2-2,CASSHGTNSNTGELFF,TGTGCCAGTAGTCATGGGACAAATTCTAACACCGGGGAGCTGTTTTTT
.,.,TRBV30,TRBJ1-3,CAWMGLPGGTIYF,TGTGCCTGGATGGGCCTCCCGGGGGGCACCATATATTTT
once,TRBD1,TRBV19,TRBJ1-2,CASSIATGSVDGYTF,TGTGCCAGTAGTATAGCGACAGGGTCGGTGGATGGCTACACCTTC
.,TRBD2,TRBV30,TRBJ2-2,CAWSREGDTGELFF,TGTGCCTGGAGCCGGGAGGGGGACACCGGGGAGCTGTTTTTT
.,.,TRBV7-9,TRBJ1-2,CASSLEGVTNGYTF,TGTGCCAGCAGCTTAGAGGGGGTTACGAATGGCTACACCTTC
few,TRBD1,TRBV7-9,TRBJ2-1,CASSFTGTAYNEQFF,TGTGCCAGCAGCTTCACCGGGACAGCCTACAATGAGCAGTTCTTC
.,TRBD1,TRBV2,TRBJ1-5,CASRTGEPQHF,TGTGCCAGCCGAACAGGGGAGCCCCAGCATTTT
.,.,TRBV7-9,TRBJ2-6,CASSPGTLRSGANVLTF,TGTGCCAGCAGCCCCGGGACACTCCGCTCTGGGGCCAACGTCCTGACTTTC
.,TRBD2,TRBV27,TRBJ2-1,CASRGLAGGNEQFF,TGTGCCAGCAGGGGACTAGCGGGAGGGAATGAGCAGTTCTTC
.,.,TRBV19,TRBJ1-2,CASSRRRDGYTF,TGTGCCAGTAGTAGGCGGAGAGATGGCTACACCTTC
.,.,TRBV9,TRBJ1-1,CASSPLPVNTEAFF,TGTGCCAGCAGCCCCCTTCCAGTTAACACTGAAGCTTTCTTT
.,TRBD1,TRBV15,TRBJ2-2,CATSRSGTGIGELFF,TGTGCCACCAGCAGATCCGGGACAGGGATCGGGGAGCTGTTTTTT
few,TRBD2,TRBV10-3,TRBJ2-7,CAIGPSGSKSYEQYF,TGTGCCATCGGGCCTAGCGGGAGTAAATCCTACGAGCAGTACTTC
.,TRBD1,TRBV19,TRBJ2-7,CASSSRDRRAYEQYF,TGTGCCAGTAGTAGCCGGGACAGGAGGGCCTACGAGCAGTACTTC
few,.,TRBV9,TRBJ2-2,CASSGGDGGELFF,TGTGCCAGCAGCGGAGGCGACGGCGGGGAGCTGTTTTTT
.,TRBD1,TRBV30,TRBJ2-7,CACLGGTGRHEQYF,TGTGCCTGCCTCGGCGGGACAGGGCGGCACGAGCAGTACTTC
.,.,TRBV5-8,TRBJ2-3,CASSLGATPSTDTQYF,TGTGCCAGCAGCTTGGGGGCTACGCCATCCACAGATACGCAGTATTTT
.,.,TRBV27,TRBJ1-3,CASSLTRQAGNTIYF,TGTGCCAGCAGTCTTACTCGACAAGCTGGAAACACCATATATTTT
.,.,TRBV15,TRBJ2-1,CATSRDKLSGLNEQFF,TGTGCCACCAGCAGAGATAAATTGTCGGGACTCAATGAGCAGTTCTTC
.,TRBD2,TRBV4-1,TRBJ2-7,CASSLLETSGGAGQYF,TGCGCCAGCAGCCTCTTGGAGACTAGCGGGGGGGCAGGGCAGTACTTC
.,.,TRBV9,TRBJ1-6,CASSVGSNSPLHF,TGTGCCAGCAGCGTAGGGAGTAATTCACCCCTCCACTTT
.,.,TRBV7-3,TRBJ2-5,CASSLTAKTRETQYF,TGTGCCAGCAGCTTAACTGCCAAGACTAGGGAGACCCAGTACTTC
.,TRBD2,TRBV2,TRBJ2-7,CASSEAKAGGVTGQYF,TGTGCCAGCAGTGAAGCGAAAGCGGGGGGGGTAACCGGGCAGTACTTC
.,.,TRBV4-1,TRBJ1-5,CASSLSAGGNQPQHF,TGCGCCAGCAGCCTGAGTGCAGGGGGCAATCAGCCCCAGCATTTT
.,.,TRBV9,TRBJ1-2,CASSAAREVGYYGYTF,TGTGCCAGCAGCGCAGCTCGGGAGGTCGGATACTATGGCTACACCTTC
.,.,TRBV2,TRBJ1-5,CASRRSGYSNQPQHF,TGTGCCAGCAGGAGGAGCGGGTATAGCAATCAGCCCCAGCATTTT